This TCR beta chain emerged from a study of blood T cell repertoires in COVID-19. On the study more broadly: The samples span acute and convalescent COVID-19 from the United States, Italy and Spain.

Only in-frame clones appear in the TCRdb table, and some are missing; sequencing was by immunoSEQ multiplex PCR. The table lists about 280,000 clones, about 89% of them singletons. CDR3 size: 13 residues. The V end lost 4 bases, the J end lost 2 bases, and 8 bases lay between the germline ends. Germline CDR1 and CDR2: LGHDT and YNNKEL (reference sequence). The sequence derives from a man between 40 and 49 years old with acute or convalescent COVID-19. J is TRBJ1-2 and V is TRBV3-1 (or the pseudogene TRBV3-2); D remains unclear. Specimen: peripheral blood. In DNA, the CDR3 is TGTGCCAGCAGCCGTGCGGGAAACTATGGCTACACCTTC. It codes for CASSRAGNYGYTF.